Listed here are 24 T cell receptor beta chains from one sample, sequenced in a study of cytomegalovirus exposure and HLA in healthy donors. PCR primers comprised 60 Vbeta and 13 Jbeta primers. Produced via immunoSEQ multiplex PCR; TCRdb's table is partial and in-frame only. This sample has about 220,000 clones; about 70% occur once, and the top ten carry under 2%. Sequencing used PBMCs. These receptors all come from a woman younger than 45 in good health and CMV-seronegative.

The chain is built from TRBV29-1 and TRBJ1-5, with TRBD1 matching over 10 bases. The CDR3 is 14 amino acids. The V gene's germline CDR1 is SQVTM and CDR2 ANQGSEA. Trimming removed 3 bases from V and 6 bases from J; junction bases left unmatched: 5. The CDR3 DNA reads TGCAGCGTTGAGGACGGGACAGGGGCTCAGCCCCAGCATTTT. Its translation is CSVEDGTGAQPQHF.

In its sample, this clone was seen a few times. The CDR3 reads CASGLDSPGIGEQYF. DNA for the CDR3: TGTGCTAGTGGTTTGGATAGCCCAGGGATAGGAGAGCAGTACTTC. V gene TRBV12-5 combines with J gene TRBJ2-7, with D possibly being TRBD1 (5 bases). Looked up from germline, CDR1 is LGHNT and CDR2 is FRNRAP. The length of the CDR3 is 15 residues. V gave up 1 base and J gave up 7 bases, with 17 bases separating them.

The chain combines TRBV7-2 with TRBJ1-4, with 9 bases lining up with TRBD1. Germline CDR1 and CDR2: SGHTA and FQGNSA. After removal of 4 bases from V and 7 bases from J, the junction contained 7 bases not matched to a gene. This CDR3 is 15 amino acids long. In DNA, the CDR3 is TGTGCCAGCAGCTCCCAGACAGGGGGAGGTGAAAAACTGTTTTTT. This translates into CASSSQTGGGEKLFF.

The genes are TRBV6-5 and TRBJ1-1; D remains unclear. CDR3 length: 12 amino acids. Trimming removed 5 bases at V and 2 bases at J, with 6 bases between. CDR1 and CDR2 (germline): MNHEY, SVGAGI. The CDR3 region has the DNA TGTGCCAGCAGTAATTATAACACTGAAGCTTTCTTT. It codes for CASSNYNTEAFF.

This clone appeared a few times. V gene TRBV27 combines with J gene TRBJ2-1, with 8 bases fitting TRBD2. Germline loops: CDR1 MNHEY, CDR2 SMNVEV (reference sequence). After removal of 3 bases from V and 7 bases from J, the junction contained 5 bases not matched to a gene. The CDR3 is made up of 14 amino acids. The CDR3 protein is CASSFGGGQNEQFF. DNA of the CDR3: TGTGCCAGCAGTTTCGGGGGGGGGCAAAATGAGCAGTTCTTC.

Details on this clone: A junction boundary mismatches the germline segment, possibly from a read error. This chain links TRBV18 with TRBJ1-6; 9 nucleotides line up with TRBD1. CDR3 size: 16 residues. CDR1 is KGHSH, CDR2 LQKENI, per germline. DNA for the CDR3: TGTGCCAGCTCACAGCGGGACAGGGTCTACGATTCGCCCCTCCACTTT. Its protein product is CASSQRDRVYDSPLHF.

The chain links TRBV7-9 to TRBJ2-7; a weak D match, TRBD2 (6 bases). There are 14 residues in the CDR3. Per germline, CDR1 SEHNR and CDR2 FQNEAQ (reference sequence). V lost 5 bases to trimming and J lost 2 bases, with 13 bases between them. CDR3 region: CASSPEGIAYEQYF. DNA of the CDR3: TGTGCCAGCAGCCCGGAGGGGATCGCCTACGAGCAGTACTTC.

The chain links TRBV19 to TRBJ1-6; 7 bases are shared with TRBD1. With 3 bases clipped from V and 6 bases from J, the junction kept 8 bases outside the gene matches. This CDR3 has 16 residues. Germline CDR1 reads LNHDA; CDR2 reads SQIVND (reference sequence). CDR3 sequence (DNA): TGTGCCAGTAGTATTGGGGCGGGACAGATTAATTCACCCCTCCACTTT. Amino acids: CASSIGAGQINSPLHF.

The chain has TRBV4-1 and TRBJ2-1; D call uncertain. V was cut by 6 bases and J by 0 bases, with 21 bases left in between. Germline loops: CDR1 MGHRA, CDR2 YSYEKL. The CDR3 contains 18 residues. For the CDR3, the DNA is TGCGCCAGCAGTCGACGGGTCTTTCTCGTTAGCTCCTACAATGAGCAGTTCTTC. Translation gives CASSRRVFLVSSYNEQFF.

This clone was seen only a few times. The chain uses TRBV30 and TRBJ2-5, with 8 positions matching TRBD2. CDR3 length: 15 amino acids. Germline V gene lookup returns CDR1 GTSNPN and CDR2 SVGIG (reference sequence). The junction had 12 bases not matched to a gene; V was cut back by 5 bases and J by 4 bases. Written as DNA, the CDR3 is TGTGCCTGGGTCCCTGGGCGGGGGGATATAGAGACCCAGTACTTC. Translating gives CAWVPGRGDIETQYF.

This chain links TRBV6-4 with TRBJ1-2; D not resolved. V lost 0 bases and J lost 8, with 16 bases in between. The CDR3 runs to 15 residues. Germline V lookup: CDR1 MRHNA, CDR2 SNTAGT. Here the CDR3 reads CASSDSRGKREGYTF. The CDR3 nucleotides read TGTGCCAGCAGTGACTCGAGAGGGAAACGGGAAGGCTACACCTTC.

This clone was seen only a few times. The chain uses TRBV5-4 and TRBJ2-5; D remains unclear. The ends were cut back, 0 bases at V and 4 bases at J, with 7 bases in the middle. CDR1 and CDR2 from the germline V gene are SGHNT and YYREEE (reference sequence). The CDR3 spans 13 residues. The DNA for the CDR3 is TGTGCCAGCAGCTTGGGGCCCAGAGAGACCCAGTACTTC. Translating gives CASSLGPRETQYF. The full variable domain, in which reference TRBV5-4 and TRBJ2-5 provide the parts outside the CDR3, is ETGVTQSPTHLIKTRGQQVTLRCSSQSGHNTVSWYQQALGQGPQFIFQYYREEENGRGNFPPRFSGLQFPNYSSELNVNALELDDSALYLCASSLGPRETQYFGPGTRLLVL.

The chain combines TRBV5-1 with TRBJ1-2, with D perhaps TRBD1 (5 bases). The germline V gene encodes CDR1 SGHRS and CDR2 YFSETQ. CDR3 length: 13 residues. V was trimmed by 0 bases and J by 6 bases, leaving 9 bases between them. The DNA for the CDR3 is TGCGCCAGCAGCTTGGGGGAAGGGGATGGCTACACCTTC. It translates to CASSLGEGDGYTF.

The rearrangement joins TRBV27 to TRBJ1-5; tentatively, D is TRBD1 (5 bases). Trimming pared 5 bases from V and 6 bases from J, leaving 14 bases between. In germline, CDR1 is MNHEY, CDR2 SMNVEV (reference sequence). This CDR3 region has 14 residues. This CDR3 reads CASSLGTRGQPQHF. The CDR3 nucleotides read TGTGCCAGCAGTCTGGGGACTAGAGGTCAGCCCCAGCATTTT.

This chain links TRBV6-5 with TRBJ1-2, with D possibly TRBD1 on 5 matching bases. There are 14 residues in the CDR3. CDR1 and CDR2 (germline): MNHEY, SVGAGI. The ends were cut back, 2 bases at V and 4 bases at J, with 11 bases in the middle. As DNA, the CDR3 is TGTGCCAGCAGTTACGGACAAAGGTCCTATGGCTACACCTTC. Encoded protein: CASSYGQRSYGYTF.

The chain combines TRBV27 with TRBJ1-1; unclear D gene. Germline V gene lookup returns CDR1 MNHEY and CDR2 SMNVEV (reference sequence). V shed 1 base and J shed 2 bases, with 5 bases lying between them. CDR3 size: 13 residues. The CDR3 sequence is CASSLWANTEAFF. The CDR3 coding sequence is TGTGCCAGCAGTTTATGGGCTAACACTGAAGCTTTCTTT.

This clone was counted once. The chain employs TRBV7-9 and TRBJ2-7; the D is unclear. The CDR3 sequence is 15 residues long. CDR1 SEHNR and CDR2 FQNEAQ come from the germline V gene (reference sequence). V lost 6 bases, J lost 3 bases, and 18 bases lay in between. The CDR3 reads CASSPLLADYYEQYF. As DNA, the CDR3 is TGTGCCAGCAGTCCGCTATTGGCGGATTACTACGAGCAGTACTTC. Full variable domain (remainder filled in from reference TRBV7-9 and TRBJ2-7): DTGVSQNPRHKITKRGQNVTFRCDPISEHNRLYWYRQTLGQGPEFLTYFQNEAQLEKSRLLSDRFSAERPKGSFSTLEIQRTEQGDSAMYLCASSPLLADYYEQYFGPGTRLTVT.

The J gene is TRBJ1-1, the V gene TRBV6-6, with 7 bases aligning to TRBD1. The CDR3 totals 14 residues. The germline gives CDR1 MNHNY, CDR2 SVGAGI (reference sequence). Germline trimming cut 0 bases from V and 5 bases from J; bases unmatched to any gene: 3. The CDR3 nucleotides are TGTGCCAGCAGTTACTCAAGGGGACAGACTGAAGCTTTCTTT. Residues: CASSYSRGQTEAFF.

CDR3 in amino acids: CASSLGLGSGEQFF. As DNA, the CDR3 is TGTGCCAGCAGCTTAGGCTTAGGGAGCGGTGAGCAGTTCTTC. V usage is TRBV11-1 and J usage is TRBJ2-1; possible D gene TRBD2, 5 bases. The CDR3 length is 14 residues. Germline assignment: CDR1 SGHAT and CDR2 FQDESV (reference sequence). V lost 1 base and J 9 bases, leaving 13 bases between the germline ends.

The V gene is TRBV25-1, the J gene TRBJ1-5; TRBD1 matches at 8 bases. With 3 bases clipped from V and 9 bases from J, the junction kept 4 bases outside the gene matches. The CDR3 length is 13 residues. From germline, CDR1 is MGHDK and CDR2 SYGVNS. The CDR3 DNA sequence: TGTGCCAGCAGTGATTCCACAGGGGGGCCCCAGCATTTT. Its protein product is CASSDSTGGPQHF.

V gene TRBV5-1 combines with J gene TRBJ2-5; the D gene is possibly TRBD1 (6 bases). V lost 4 bases and J lost 5, with 12 bases in between. The CDR3 extends over 13 amino acids. From germline, CDR1 is SGHRS and CDR2 YFSETQ. CDR3 nucleotide sequence: TGCGCCAGCAGCCTACAGGGTTGGGAGACCCAGTACTTC. This sequence encodes CASSLQGWETQYF. Full variable domain (outside the CDR3, taken from reference TRBV5-1 and TRBJ2-5): KAGVTQTPRYLIKTRGQQVTLSCSPISGHRSVSWYQQTPGQGLQFLFEYFSETQRNKGNFPGRFSGRQFSNSRSEMNVSTLELGDSALYLCASSLQGWETQYFGPGTRLLVL.

About this clone: A read error may produce the germline difference seen at one junction end. The rearrangement uses TRBV7-9 and TRBJ2-7; D may be TRBD2 (7 bases). Germline CDR1 SEHNR, CDR2 FQNEAQ (reference sequence). There are 15 residues in the CDR3. The CDR3: CSSSLEVGGPYEQYF. CDR3 DNA: TGTTCCAGCAGCTTAGAGGTGGGGGGGCCCTACGAGCAGTACTTC.

This clone was counted a few times. The chain links TRBV6-4 to TRBJ2-3, with 8 positions matching TRBD2. This CDR3 region has 17 residues. Unmatched junction bases numbered 12, after V lost 7 bases and J lost 0 bases. Germline CDR1 is MRHNA and CDR2 is SNTAGT. In DNA form, the CDR3 reads TGTGCCAGCATTGGCAGACTAGCGACTACTAGCACAGATACGCAGTATTTT. Translated: CASIGRLATTSTDTQYF.

The rearrangement links TRBV27 to TRBJ1-5; perhaps TRBD1 as D (6 bases). The CDR3 sequence is 17 residues long. The V end lost 3 bases, the J end lost 0 bases, and 15 bases lay between the germline ends. Germline assignment: CDR1 MNHEY and CDR2 SMNVEV (reference sequence). The CDR3 DNA reads as TGTGCCAGCAGTTTGTACGGAGGACAGAATAGCAATCAGCCCCAGCATTTT. Translating it yields CASSLYGGQNSNQPQHF.